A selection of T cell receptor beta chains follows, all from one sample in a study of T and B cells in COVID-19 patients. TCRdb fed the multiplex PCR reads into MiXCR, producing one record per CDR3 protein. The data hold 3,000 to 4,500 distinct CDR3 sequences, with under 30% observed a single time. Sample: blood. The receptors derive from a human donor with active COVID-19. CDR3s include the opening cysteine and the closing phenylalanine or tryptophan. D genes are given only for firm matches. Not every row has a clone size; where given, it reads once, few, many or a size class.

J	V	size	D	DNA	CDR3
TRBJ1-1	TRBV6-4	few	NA	TGTGCCAGCAGGGGACCGAACACTGAAGCTTTCTTT	CASRGPNTEAFF
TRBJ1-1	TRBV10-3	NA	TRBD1	TGTGCCATCAGGAAACCTCAGGGACAGGGGCCGAACACTGAAGCTTTCTTT	CAIRKPQGQGPNTEAFF
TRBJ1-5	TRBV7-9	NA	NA	TGTGCCAGCAGCTTATCCGACCCTCAGCCCCAGCATTTT	CASSLSDPQPQHF
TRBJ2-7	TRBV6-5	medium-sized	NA	TGTGCCAGCAGTTACTCGGCTCCGGCGGGGAGCTCCTACGAGCAGTACTTC	CASSYSAPAGSSYEQYF
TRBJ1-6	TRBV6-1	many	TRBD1	TGTGCCAGCAGGCTGGACAGGGCTAATTCACCCCTCCACTTT	CASRLDRANSPLHF
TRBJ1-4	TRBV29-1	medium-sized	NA	TGCAGCGTTGGGGCACAGGGAACTAATGAAAAACTGTTTTTT	CSVGAQGTNEKLFF
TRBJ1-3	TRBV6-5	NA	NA	TGTGCCAGCAGCGGGCGTTCCGGAAACACCATATATTTT	CASSGRSGNTIYF
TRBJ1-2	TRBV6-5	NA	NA	TGTGCCAGCACCCTAGCGGGAGATGGCTACACCTTC	CASTLAGDGYTF
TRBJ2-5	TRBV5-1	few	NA	TGCGCCAGCAGCTGGACCGCGGCGGGATCCCAAGAGACCCAGTACTTC	CASSWTAAGSQETQYF
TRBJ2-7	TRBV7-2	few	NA	TGTGCCAGCAGCCCTAGTAGGGAGTCCTACGAGCAGTACTTC	CASSPSRESYEQYF
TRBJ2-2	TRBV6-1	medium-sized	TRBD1	TGTGCCAGCAGCCGGGACAGAATAAACACCGGGGAGCTGTTTTTT	CASSRDRINTGELFF
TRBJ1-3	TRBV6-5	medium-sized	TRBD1	TGTGCCAGCAGTTACTCACGGACAGGGCTTAACTCTGGAAACACCATATATTTT	CASSYSRTGLNSGNTIYF
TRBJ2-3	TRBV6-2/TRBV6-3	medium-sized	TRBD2	TGTGCCAGCAGCAGGAGACTAGCGGGGGGGATCGCAGATACGCAGTATTTT	CASSRRLAGGIADTQYF
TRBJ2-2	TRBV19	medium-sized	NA	TGTGCCAGTAGTCTTTACGACGGGACCGGGGAGCTGTTTTTT	CASSLYDGTGELFF
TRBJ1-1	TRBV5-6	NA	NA	TGTGCCAGCAGCTTGTATATCGGGGTATTGAACACTGAAGCTTTCTTT	CASSLYIGVLNTEAFF
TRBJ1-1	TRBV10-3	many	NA	TGTGCCATCAGTGAGAGCATAGGGGTGGGGATGAACACTGAAGCTTTCTTT	CAISESIGVGMNTEAFF
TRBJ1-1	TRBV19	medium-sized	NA	TGTGCCAGTAGTATAGCTTGGACAGCGAACACTGAAGCTTTCTTT	CASSIAWTANTEAFF
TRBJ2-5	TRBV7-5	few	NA	NA	CISVPAARGTTETQYF
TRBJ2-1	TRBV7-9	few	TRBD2	TGTGCCAGCAGCTTAAGGGGGACTAGCGATAATGAGCAGTTCTTC	CASSLRGTSDNEQFF
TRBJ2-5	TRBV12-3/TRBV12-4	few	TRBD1	TGTGCCAGCAGTCCGGACAGGGGGCTGGGGGAGACCCAGTACTTC	CASSPDRGLGETQYF
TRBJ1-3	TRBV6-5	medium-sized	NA	TGTGCCAGCAGTTACTCGAAAGCACGTCAGTTCTCTGGAAACACCATATATTTT	CASSYSKARQFSGNTIYF
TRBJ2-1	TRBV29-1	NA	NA	TGCAGCGTGGGGAGCTACAATGAGCAGTTCTTC	CSVGSYNEQFF
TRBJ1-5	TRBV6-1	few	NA	TGTGCCAGCAGTTCCGACCTTGGAGGCAATCAGCCCCAGCATTTT	CASSSDLGGNQPQHF
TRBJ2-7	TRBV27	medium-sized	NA	TGTGCCAGCAGTAGGACCTACGTCTACGAGCAGTACTTC	CASSRTYVYEQYF
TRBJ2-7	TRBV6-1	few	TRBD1	TGTGCCAGCACCAAAATTGGGGGGACAGGGCTTTACGAGCAGTACTTC	CASTKIGGTGLYEQYF
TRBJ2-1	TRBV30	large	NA	TGTGCCTGGCGACAGGCTTCATACAATGAGCAGTTCTTC	CAWRQASYNEQFF
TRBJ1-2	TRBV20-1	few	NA	TGCAGTGCTATCGTGGAGGGATATGGCTACACCTTC	CSAIVEGYGYTF
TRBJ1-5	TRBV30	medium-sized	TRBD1	TGTGCCTGGAGGGAGACAGGGATGGGGCCCCAGCATTTT	CAWRETGMGPQHF
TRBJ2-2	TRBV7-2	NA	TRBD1	TGTGCCAGCAGCTTATCGATTGACAGGGGCACCGGGGAGCTGTTTTTT	CASSLSIDRGTGELFF
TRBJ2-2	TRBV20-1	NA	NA	TGCAGTGCCCCATCAGGGGTGAACACCGGGGAGCTGTTTTTT	CSAPSGVNTGELFF
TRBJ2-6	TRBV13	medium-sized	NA	TGTGCCAGCAGTCAAGGCATCTCTGGGGCCAACGTCCTGACTTTC	CASSQGISGANVLTF
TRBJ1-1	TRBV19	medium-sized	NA	TGTGCCAGTAGTATAGGAGGGTTGAACACTGAAGCTTTCTTT	CASSIGGLNTEAFF
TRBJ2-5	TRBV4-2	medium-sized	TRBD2	TGTGCCAGCAGCCCGACTAGCGTACAAGAGACCCAGTACTTC	CASSPTSVQETQYF
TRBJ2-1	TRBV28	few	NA	TGTGCCAGTAATCGAGGCCTCTCCTACAATGAGCAGTTCTTC	CASNRGLSYNEQFF
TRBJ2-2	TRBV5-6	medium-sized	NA	TGTGCCAGCAGCTTGGTACAGGGTAGGGGGACCGGGGAGCTGTTTTTT	CASSLVQGRGTGELFF
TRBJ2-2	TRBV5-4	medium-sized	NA	TGTGCCACCCAGGGACGGGGAAAGGCCGGGGAGCTGTTTTTT	CATQGRGKAGELFF
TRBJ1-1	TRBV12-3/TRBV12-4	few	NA	TGTGCCAGCAGAGATAGAGACATGAACACTGAAGCTTTCTTT	CASRDRDMNTEAFF
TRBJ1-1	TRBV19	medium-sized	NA	TGTGCCAGTAGTATGACCAGGAACACTGAAGCTTTCTTT	CASSMTRNTEAFF
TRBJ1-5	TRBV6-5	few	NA	TGTGCCAGCAGTGAATGGGCAGGGGAGGGACAGCCCCAGCATTTT	CASSEWAGEGQPQHF
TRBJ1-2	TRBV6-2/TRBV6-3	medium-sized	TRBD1	TGTGCCAGTAGGGGACAGAACTATGGCTACACCTTC	CASRGQNYGYTF
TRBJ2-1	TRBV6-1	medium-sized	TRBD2	TGTGCCAGCAGAGGACGGGGGGGCCGAGAGCAGTTCTTC	CASRGRGGREQFF
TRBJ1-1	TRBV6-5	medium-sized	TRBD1	TGTGCCAGCAGTTACCGACAGGGTCCTGAAGCTTTCTTT	CASSYRQGPEAFF
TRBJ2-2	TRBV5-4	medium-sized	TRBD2	TGTGCCAGCAGCTCCGTCACTAGCGCCGAGCTGTTTTTT	CASSSVTSAELFF
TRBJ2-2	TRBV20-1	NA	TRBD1	TGCAGTGCTACCCCCCCGAGGACAGGGGTAACCGGGGAGCTGTTTTTT	CSATPPRTGVTGELFF
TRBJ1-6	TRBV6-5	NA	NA	TGTGCCAGCAACCCCGAGGGGAACTCGCGTTCACCCCTCCACTTT	CASNPEGNSRSPLHF
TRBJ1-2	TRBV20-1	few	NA	TGCAGTGCTTGGCGCGATGGCTACACCTTC	CSAWRDGYTF
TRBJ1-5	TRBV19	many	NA	TGTGCCAGTAAGGAAGGGCTCAATCAGCCCCAGCATTTT	CASKEGLNQPQHF
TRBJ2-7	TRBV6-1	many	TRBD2	TGTGCCAGCAGTGAACACATCGGGGGGGGCTACGAGCAGTACTTC	CASSEHIGGGYEQYF